Each of the 8 T cell receptor beta chains below was sequenced from the same sample in a study of blood T cell repertoires in COVID-19 (TCRdb year 2020). The library was prepared using the immunoSEQ multiplex PCR assay. TCRdb provides this immuneACCESS table in a form limited to in-frame rearrangements. Some clones are lacking; in checked studies, under half of them reflect an unresolved V gene, and why the rest are absent is not known. This sample holds some 180,000 clones; around 87% were observed only once. Jointly, the top ten make up roughly 25% of the sample. The sequenced sample was PBMCs or T cells enriched from blood (not recorded which). Source of these receptors: a woman aged 40 to 49 in a cohort exposed to, infected with or recovered from COVID-19 (not recorded which).

The chain links TRBV9 to TRBJ2-1; 9 bases are a match to TRBD1. CDR1 is SGDLS, CDR2 YYNGEE, per germline. The length of the CDR3 is 15 residues. Trimming at V came to 0 bases and at J to 6 bases, leaving 4 bases not matched to a gene. Here the CDR3 reads CASSVVGTGSNEQFF. The CDR3 DNA is TGTGCCAGCAGCGTAGTTGGGACAGGGTCCAATGAGCAGTTCTTC.

This clone was observed a handful of times. The chain couples TRBV9 to TRBJ1-5; D not certain. V lost 1 base, J lost 5 bases, and 7 bases lay in between. The germline gives CDR1 SGDLS, CDR2 YYNGEE. This CDR3 comprises 13 residues. CDR3 nucleotide sequence: TGTGCCAGCAGCGTATCCGAGGATCAGCCCCAGCATTTT. This codes for CASSVSEDQPQHF.

The rearrangement uses TRBV19 and TRBJ2-5, with TRBD1 identical over 10 bases. The CDR3 is made up of 14 amino acids. With V trimmed by 5 bases and J by 2 bases, 2 bases remained unmatched. Per germline, CDR1 LNHDA and CDR2 SQIVND (reference sequence). For the CDR3, the DNA is TGTGCCAGTAGTCGACAGGGGGCTCAAGAGACCCAGTACTTC. This gives the protein CASSRQGAQETQYF.

The V and J genes are TRBV10-3 and TRBJ1-5; D unresolved. V was shortened by 8 bases and J by 4 bases, with 9 bases between the two germline ends. CDR3 length equals 12 residues. Per germline, CDR1 ENHRY and CDR2 SYGVKD. CDR3 coding DNA: TGTGCCATCCGACACGGAAATCAGCCCCAGCATTTT. This encodes CAIRHGNQPQHF.

The V gene is TRBV19, the J gene TRBJ2-1; 7 bases line up with TRBD2. Germline V gene lookup returns CDR1 LNHDA and CDR2 SQIVND (reference sequence). This CDR3 has 12 amino acids. The trim removed 9 bases at V and 8 bases at J, leaving 7 bases unmatched. In DNA form, the CDR3 reads TGTGCCAGCCTAGCGGCGACCTATGAGCAGTTCTTC. It translates to CASLAATYEQFF.

This chain connects TRBV10-1 to TRBJ2-1, with D possibly matching TRBD2 (5 bases). Trimming shortened V by 2 bases and J by 4 bases, and 9 bases separated the two germline ends. The CDR3 length is 14 residues. CDR1 WNHNN and CDR2 SYGVQD come from the germline V gene (reference sequence). The CDR3 is CASSETGLYNEQFF. The CDR3 DNA reads TGCGCCAGCAGTGAGACGGGGTTGTACAATGAGCAGTTCTTC.

The rearrangement links TRBV29-1 to TRBJ1-3, with unresolved D. V was shortened by 7 bases and J by 0 bases, with 10 bases between the two germline ends. Germline V gene sequence: CDR1 SQVTM, CDR2 ANQGSEA. The CDR3 extends over 13 amino acids. The CDR3 spells CSARLFSGNTIYF. For the CDR3, the DNA is TGCAGCGCCCGTCTATTCTCTGGAAACACCATATATTTT.

This chain uses TRBV9 with TRBJ1-2, with 9 nucleotides matching TRBD1. V dropped 4 bases and J dropped 4; count of bases not matched to a gene: 8. CDR1 and CDR2 from the germline V gene are SGDLS and YYNGEE. CDR3 length: 15 residues. Here the CDR3 reads CASSTRQGDPYGYTF. The CDR3 coding sequence is TGTGCCAGCAGCACCAGACAGGGGGACCCCTATGGCTACACCTTC. The full variable domain, completed using reference TRBV9 and TRBJ1-2, is DSGVTQTPKHLITATGQRVTLRCSPRSGDLSVYWYQQSLDQGLQFLIQYYNGEERAKGNILERFSAQQFPDLHSELNLSSLELGDSALYFCASSTRQGDPYGYTFGSGTRLTVV.